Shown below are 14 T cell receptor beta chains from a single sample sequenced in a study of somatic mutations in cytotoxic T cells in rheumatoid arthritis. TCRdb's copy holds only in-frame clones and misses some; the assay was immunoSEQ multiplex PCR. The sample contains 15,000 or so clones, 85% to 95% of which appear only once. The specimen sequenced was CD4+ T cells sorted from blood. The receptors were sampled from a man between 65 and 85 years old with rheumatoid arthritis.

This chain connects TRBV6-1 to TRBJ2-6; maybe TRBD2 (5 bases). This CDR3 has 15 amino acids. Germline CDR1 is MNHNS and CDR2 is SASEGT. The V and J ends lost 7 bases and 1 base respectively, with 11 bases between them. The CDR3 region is CASISSGSGANVLTF. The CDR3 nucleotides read TGTGCCAGCATCAGCTCGGGGTCTGGGGCCAACGTCCTGACTTTC.

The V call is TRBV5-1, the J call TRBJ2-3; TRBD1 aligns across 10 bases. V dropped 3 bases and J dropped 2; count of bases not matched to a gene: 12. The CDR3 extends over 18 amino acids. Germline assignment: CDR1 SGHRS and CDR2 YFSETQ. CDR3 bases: TGCGCCAGCAGCTGGGGGGCCGGGACAGGGGCCATCACAGATACGCAGTATTTT. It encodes CASSWGAGTGAITDTQYF.

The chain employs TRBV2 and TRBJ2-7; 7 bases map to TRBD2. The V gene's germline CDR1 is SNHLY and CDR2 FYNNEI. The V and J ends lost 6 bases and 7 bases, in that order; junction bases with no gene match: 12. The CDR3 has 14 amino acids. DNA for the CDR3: TGTGCCAGCAGGGGACTAAGTCTGGTACAAGAGCAGTACTTC. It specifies CASRGLSLVQEQYF.

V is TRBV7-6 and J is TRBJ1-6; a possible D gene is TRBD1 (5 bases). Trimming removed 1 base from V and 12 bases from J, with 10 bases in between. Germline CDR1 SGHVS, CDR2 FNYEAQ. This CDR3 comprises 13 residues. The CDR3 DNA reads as TGTGCCAGCAGCTTAGGTGACCAGGGACCCCTCCACTTT. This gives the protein CASSLGDQGPLHF.

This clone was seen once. The chain's CDR3 is CASKSLNSYEQYF. The CDR3 DNA reads TGTGCCAGCAAATCACTGAACTCCTACGAGCAGTACTTC. This chain uses TRBV6-5 with TRBJ2-7, with no clear D. V was shortened by 7 bases and J by 0 bases, with 10 bases between the two germline ends. CDR3 length: 13 amino acids. Germline CDR1 and CDR2: MNHEY and SVGAGI.

CDR3 DNA sequence: TGCGCCAGCAGCATAACGGGACAAGGGGTGCAAGAGACCCAGTACTTC. This gives the protein CASSITGQGVQETQYF. The chain is built from TRBV5-1 and TRBJ2-5, with a possible D match to TRBD1 (6 bases). V dropped 4 bases and J dropped 2 bases, with 18 bases sitting between them. This CDR3 contains 16 residues. The germline gives CDR1 SGHRS, CDR2 YFSETQ.

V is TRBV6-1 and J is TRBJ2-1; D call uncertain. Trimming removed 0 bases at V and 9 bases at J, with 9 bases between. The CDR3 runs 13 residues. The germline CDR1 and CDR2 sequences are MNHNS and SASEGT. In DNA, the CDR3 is TGTGCCAGCAGTGAAGCGCGGCGTGGTGAGCAGTTCTTC. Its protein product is CASSEARRGEQFF.

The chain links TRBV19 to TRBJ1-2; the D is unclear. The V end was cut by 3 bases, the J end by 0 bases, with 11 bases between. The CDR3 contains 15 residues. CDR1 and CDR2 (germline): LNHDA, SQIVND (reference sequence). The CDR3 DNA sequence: TGTGCCAGTAGTATCCAGCGGCAGCCTAACTATGGCTACACCTTC. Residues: CASSIQRQPNYGYTF.

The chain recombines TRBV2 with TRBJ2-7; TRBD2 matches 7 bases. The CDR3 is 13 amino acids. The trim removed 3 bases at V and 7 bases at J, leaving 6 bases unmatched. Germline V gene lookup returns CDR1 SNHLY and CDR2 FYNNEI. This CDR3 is CASSEGQGGEQYF. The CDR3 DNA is TGTGCCAGCAGTGAGGGTCAGGGAGGGGAGCAGTACTTC.

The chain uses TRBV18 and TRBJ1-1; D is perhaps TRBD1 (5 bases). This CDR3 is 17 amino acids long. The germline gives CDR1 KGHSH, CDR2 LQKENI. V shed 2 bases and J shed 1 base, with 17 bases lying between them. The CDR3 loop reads CASSPSGGPNGNTEAFF. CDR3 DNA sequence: TGTGCCAGCTCACCATCCGGGGGACCGAATGGGAACACTGAAGCTTTCTTT.

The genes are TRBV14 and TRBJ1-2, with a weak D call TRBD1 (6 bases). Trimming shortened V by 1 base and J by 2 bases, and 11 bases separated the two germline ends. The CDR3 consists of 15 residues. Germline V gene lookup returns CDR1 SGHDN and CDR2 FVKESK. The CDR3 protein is CASSQGQGLNYGYTF. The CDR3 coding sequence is TGTGCCAGCAGCCAAGGCCAGGGGCTGAACTATGGCTACACCTTC.

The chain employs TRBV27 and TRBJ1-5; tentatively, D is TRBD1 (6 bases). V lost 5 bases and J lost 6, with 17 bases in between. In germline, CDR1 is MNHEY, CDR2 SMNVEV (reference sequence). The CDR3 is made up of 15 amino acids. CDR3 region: CASSPSAGAGQPQHF. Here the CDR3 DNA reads TGTGCCAGCAGTCCCTCGGCAGGGGCAGGTCAGCCCCAGCATTTT.

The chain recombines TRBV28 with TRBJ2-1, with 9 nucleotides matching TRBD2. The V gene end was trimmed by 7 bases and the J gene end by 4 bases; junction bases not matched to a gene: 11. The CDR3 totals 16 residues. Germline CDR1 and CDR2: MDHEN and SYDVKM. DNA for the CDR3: TGTGCCAGCAATAACAAGGGGCTAGCGGGATACAATGAGCAGTTCTTC. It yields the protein CASNNKGLAGYNEQFF.

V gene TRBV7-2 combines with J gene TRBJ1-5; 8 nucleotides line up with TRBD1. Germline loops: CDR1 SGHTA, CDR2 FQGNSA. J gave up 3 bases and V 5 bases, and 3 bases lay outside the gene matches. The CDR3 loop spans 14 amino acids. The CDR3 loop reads CASSPDRDNQPQHF. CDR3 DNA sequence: TGTGCCAGCAGCCCGGACAGGGACAATCAGCCCCAGCATTTT.